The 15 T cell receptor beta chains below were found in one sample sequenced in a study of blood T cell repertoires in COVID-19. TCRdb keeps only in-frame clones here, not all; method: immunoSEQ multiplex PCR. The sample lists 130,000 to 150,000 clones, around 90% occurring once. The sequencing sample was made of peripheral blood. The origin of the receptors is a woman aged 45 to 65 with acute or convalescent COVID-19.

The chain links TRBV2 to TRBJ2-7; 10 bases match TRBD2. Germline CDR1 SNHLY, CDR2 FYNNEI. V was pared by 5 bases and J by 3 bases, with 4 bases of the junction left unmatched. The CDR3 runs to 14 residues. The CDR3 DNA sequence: TGTGCCAGCAGTTTAGCGGGGGGTAACTACGAGCAGTACTTC. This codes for CASSLAGGNYEQYF.

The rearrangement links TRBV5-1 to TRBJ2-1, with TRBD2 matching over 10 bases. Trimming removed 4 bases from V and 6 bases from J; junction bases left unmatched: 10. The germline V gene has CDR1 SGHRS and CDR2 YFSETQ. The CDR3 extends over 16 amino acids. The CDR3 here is CASSPGVAGGVNEQFF. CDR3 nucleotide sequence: TGCGCCAGCAGCCCGGGGGTAGCGGGAGGTGTCAATGAGCAGTTCTTC. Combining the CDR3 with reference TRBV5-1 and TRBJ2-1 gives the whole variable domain KAGVTQTPRYLIKTRGQQVTLSCSPISGHRSVSWYQQTPGQGLQFLFEYFSETQRNKGNFPGRFSGRQFSNSRSEMNVSTLELGDSALYLCASSPGVAGGVNEQFFGPGTRLTVL.

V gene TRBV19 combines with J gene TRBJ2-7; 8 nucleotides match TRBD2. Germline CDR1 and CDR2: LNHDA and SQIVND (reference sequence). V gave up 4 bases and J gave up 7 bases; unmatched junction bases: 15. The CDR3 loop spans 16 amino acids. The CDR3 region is CASSRIGSGAAREQYF. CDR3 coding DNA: TGTGCCAGTAGTAGAATTGGTAGCGGGGCCGCTCGGGAGCAGTACTTC.

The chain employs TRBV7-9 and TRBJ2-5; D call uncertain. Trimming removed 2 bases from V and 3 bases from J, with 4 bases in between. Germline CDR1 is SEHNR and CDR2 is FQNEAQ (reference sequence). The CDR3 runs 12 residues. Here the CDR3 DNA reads TGTGCCAGCAGCTTAAATAAAGAGACCCAGTACTTC. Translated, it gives CASSLNKETQYF.

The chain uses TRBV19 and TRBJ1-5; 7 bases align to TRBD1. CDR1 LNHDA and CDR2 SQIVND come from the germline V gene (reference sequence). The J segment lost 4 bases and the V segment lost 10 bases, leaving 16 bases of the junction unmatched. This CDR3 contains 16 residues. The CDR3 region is CATRVWGTAQNQPQHF. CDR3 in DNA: TGTGCCACTAGGGTATGGGGGACAGCCCAAAATCAGCCCCAGCATTTT.

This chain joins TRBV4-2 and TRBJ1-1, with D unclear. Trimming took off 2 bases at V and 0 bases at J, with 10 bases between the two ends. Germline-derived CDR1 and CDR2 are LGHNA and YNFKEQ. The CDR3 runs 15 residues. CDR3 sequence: CASSQRAAVNTEAFF. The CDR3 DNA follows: TGTGCCAGCAGCCAACGCGCAGCGGTGAACACTGAAGCTTTCTTT.

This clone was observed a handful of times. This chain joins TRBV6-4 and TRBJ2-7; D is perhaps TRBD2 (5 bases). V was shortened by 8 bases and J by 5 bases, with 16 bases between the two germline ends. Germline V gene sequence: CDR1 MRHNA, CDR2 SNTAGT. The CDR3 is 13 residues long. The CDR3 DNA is TGTGCCAGCTCGCTTTTGAGCGGTGACGAGCAGTACTTC. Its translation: CASSLLSGDEQYF.

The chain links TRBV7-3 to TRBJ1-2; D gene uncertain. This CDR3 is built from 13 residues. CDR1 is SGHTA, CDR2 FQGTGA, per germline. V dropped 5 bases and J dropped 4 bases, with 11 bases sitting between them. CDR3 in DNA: TGTGCCAGCAGCGCCGACAAATTCTATGGCTACACCTTC. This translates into CASSADKFYGYTF. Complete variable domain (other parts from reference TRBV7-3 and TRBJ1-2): GAGVSQTPSNKVTEKGKYVELRCDPISGHTALYWYRQSLGQGPEFLIYFQGTGAADDSGLPNDRFFAVRPEGSVSTLKIQRTERGDSAVYLCASSADKFYGYTFGSGTRLTVV.

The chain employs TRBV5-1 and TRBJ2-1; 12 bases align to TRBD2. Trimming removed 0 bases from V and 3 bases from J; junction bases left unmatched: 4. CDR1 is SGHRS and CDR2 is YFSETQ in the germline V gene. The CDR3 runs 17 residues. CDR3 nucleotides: TGCGCCAGCAGCTTGGGACTAGCGGGAGTGGGCTACAATGAGCAGTTCTTC. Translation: CASSLGLAGVGYNEQFF.

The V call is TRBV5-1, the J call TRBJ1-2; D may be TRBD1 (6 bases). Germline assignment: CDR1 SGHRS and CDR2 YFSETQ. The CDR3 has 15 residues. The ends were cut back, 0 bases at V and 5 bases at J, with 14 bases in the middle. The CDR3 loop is CASSLDGTGLYGYTF. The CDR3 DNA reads TGCGCCAGCAGCTTGGACGGCACAGGGCTGTATGGCTACACCTTC.

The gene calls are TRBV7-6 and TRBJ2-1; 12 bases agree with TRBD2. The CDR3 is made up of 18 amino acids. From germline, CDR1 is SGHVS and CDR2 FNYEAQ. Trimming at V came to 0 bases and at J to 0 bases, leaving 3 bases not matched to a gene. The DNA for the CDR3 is TGTGCCAGCAGCTTAGCCCCACTAGCGGGAGGCTCCTACAATGAGCAGTTCTTC. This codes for CASSLAPLAGGSYNEQFF.

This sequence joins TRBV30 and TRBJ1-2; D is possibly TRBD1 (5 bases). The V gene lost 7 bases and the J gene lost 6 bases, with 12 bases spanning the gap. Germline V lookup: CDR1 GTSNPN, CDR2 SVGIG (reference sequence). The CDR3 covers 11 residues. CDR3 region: CASRTSHGYTF. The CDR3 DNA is TGTGCCTCCAGGACATCGCATGGCTACACCTTC.

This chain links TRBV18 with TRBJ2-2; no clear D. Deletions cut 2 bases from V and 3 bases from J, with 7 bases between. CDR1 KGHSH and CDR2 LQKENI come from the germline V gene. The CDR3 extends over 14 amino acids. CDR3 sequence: CASSPETYTGELFF. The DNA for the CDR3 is TGTGCCAGCTCACCAGAGACTTACACCGGGGAGCTGTTTTTT. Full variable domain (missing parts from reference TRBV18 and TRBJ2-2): NAGVMQNPRHLVRRRGQEARLRCSPMKGHSHVYWYRQLPEEGLKFMVYLQKENIIDESGMPKERFSAEFPKEGPSILRIQQVVRGDSAAYFCASSPETYTGELFFGEGSRLTVL.

Here the CDR3 DNA reads TGTGCCAGCAGCTTAGTGACTAGCGGGGACAATGAGCAGTTCTTC. It specifies CASSLVTSGDNEQFF. The chain links TRBV11-1 to TRBJ2-1; 11 bases agree with TRBD2. V shed 1 base and J 5 bases; nucleotides not matched to a gene: 1. Germline loops: CDR1 SGHAT, CDR2 FQDESV (reference sequence). The CDR3 loop spans 15 amino acids. The variable domain in full, with the rest retrieved from reference TRBV11-1 and TRBJ2-1, is EAEVAQSPRYKITEKSQAVAFWCDPISGHATLYWYRQILGQGPELLVQFQDESVVDDSQLPKDRFSAERLKGVDSTLKIQPAELGDSAMYLCASSLVTSGDNEQFFGPGTRLTVL.

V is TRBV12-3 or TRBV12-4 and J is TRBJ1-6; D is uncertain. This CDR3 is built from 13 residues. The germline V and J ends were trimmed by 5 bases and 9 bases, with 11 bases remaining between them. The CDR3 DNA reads TGTGCCAGCAGTCCGCGGGGTGTTTCACCCCTCCACTTT. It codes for CASSPRGVSPLHF.